Included here is one TCR beta chain sequence, with context. This record belongs to a study of blood T cell repertoires in COVID-19. This CDR3 is 19 amino acids long. Original methodology: It was from reference gene primer amplification that nucleated cell counts were estimated. The assay was immunoSEQ multiplex PCR, and TCRdb's table has in-frame clones only and misses some. V, J and clone size are those of that table, while D and trimming were read from the DNA. The table records 250,000 or so clones, 70% to 75% of them present only once. Material: peripheral blood. The TCR originated in a woman aged 80 or over with acute or convalescent COVID-19. This rearrangement joins TRBV21-1 to TRBJ2-7; the tabulated D call, TRBD2, remains unverified against the DNA. TRBV21-1 is flagged as a pseudogene. The CDR3 reads CASSKFFGTSGSCIYEQYF. The CDR3 DNA is TGTGCCAGCAGCAAATTTTTCGGGACTAGCGGGAGTTGTATCTACGAGCAGTACTTC.